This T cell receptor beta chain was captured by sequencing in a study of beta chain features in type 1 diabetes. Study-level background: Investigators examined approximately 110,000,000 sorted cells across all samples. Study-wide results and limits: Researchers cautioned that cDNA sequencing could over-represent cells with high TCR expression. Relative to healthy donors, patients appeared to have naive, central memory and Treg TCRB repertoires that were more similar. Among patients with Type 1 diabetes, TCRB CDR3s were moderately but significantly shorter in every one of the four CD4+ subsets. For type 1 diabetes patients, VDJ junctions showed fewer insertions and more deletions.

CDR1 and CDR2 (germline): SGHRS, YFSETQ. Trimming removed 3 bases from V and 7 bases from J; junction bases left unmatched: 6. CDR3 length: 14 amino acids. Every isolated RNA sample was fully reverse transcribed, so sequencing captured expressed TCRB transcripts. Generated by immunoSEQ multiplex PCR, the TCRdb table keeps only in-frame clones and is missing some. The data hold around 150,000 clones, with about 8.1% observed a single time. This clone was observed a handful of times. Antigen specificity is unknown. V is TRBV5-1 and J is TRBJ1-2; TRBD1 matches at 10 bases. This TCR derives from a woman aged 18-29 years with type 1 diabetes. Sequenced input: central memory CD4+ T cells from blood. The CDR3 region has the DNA TGCGCCAGCAGCTGGGGGACAGGGGAGTTTGGCTACACCTTC. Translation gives CASSWGTGEFGYTF. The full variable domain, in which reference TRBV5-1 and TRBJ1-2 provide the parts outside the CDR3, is KAGVTQTPRYLIKTRGQQVTLSCSPISGHRSVSWYQQTPGQGLQFLFEYFSETQRNKGNFPGRFSGRQFSNSRSEMNVSTLELGDSALYLCASSWGTGEFGYTFGSGTRLTVV.